Presented here are 12 T cell receptor beta chains from one specimen sequenced in a study of yellow fever vaccine responses in identical twins. TCRdb reanalysed the RT-PCR reads using MiXCR and keeps one entry per CDR3 protein. The table lists about 2,200 distinct CDR3 sequences, about 8% of them singletons. The sequencing here drew on T cells from blood (PBMCs), unsorted or a sorted subset (not recorded which), taken around 23 months after vaccination. These receptors were collected from a woman aged 18-29 years who received the yellow fever vaccine.

The sample holds a few counts of this clonotype. The chain couples TRBV5-1 to TRBJ2-7; the match to TRBD2 covers 10 bases. Trimming took 4 bases from V and 6 from J; bases not matched to a gene: 7. CDR1 and CDR2 (germline): SGHRS, YFSETQ. CDR3 size: 14 residues. The CDR3 loop is CASSSPSGSSEQYF. DNA of the CDR3: TGCGCCAGCAGCAGTCCTAGCGGGAGCTCCGAGCAGTACTTC.

In this sample, this clonotype turned up a few times. This sequence joins TRBV6-1 and TRBJ1-1, with D hard to call. Trimming cost V 8 bases and J 3 bases, with 16 bases left between them. The V gene's germline CDR1 is MNHNS and CDR2 SASEGT. This CDR3 comprises 14 residues. The CDR3 loop is CASHQARTDTEAFF. The CDR3 DNA follows: TGTGCCAGCCACCAAGCTAGAACAGACACTGAAGCTTTCTTT.

A word on this clonotype: One junction end disagrees with the germline gene, perhaps due to a read error. The V gene is TRBV4-1, the J gene TRBJ2-7, with D perhaps TRBD1 (5 bases). CDR1 MGHRA and CDR2 YSYEKL come from the germline V gene. The CDR3 totals 14 residues. The CDR3 region is CASGQDGAAYEQYF. DNA for the CDR3: TGCGCCAGCGGCCAAGATGGGGCGGCCTACGAGCAGTACTTC.

This clonotype is large. This chain joins TRBV6-2 or TRBV6-3 and TRBJ1-5; 7 bases agree with TRBD1. The V gene's germline CDR1 is MNHEY and CDR2 SVGEGT. V was pared by 2 bases and J by 1 base, with 2 bases of the junction left unmatched. The CDR3 covers 15 residues. CDR3 in DNA: TGTGCCAGCAGTTACCAGGACAGGAGCAATCAGCCCCAGCATTTT. It is translated as CASSYQDRSNQPQHF.

The chain employs TRBV15 and TRBJ2-7; no clear D. The CDR3 is 13 amino acids. Germline values: CDR1 LNHNV, CDR2 YYDKDF (reference sequence). V was trimmed by 3 bases and J by 1 base, leaving 7 bases between them. The CDR3 DNA is TGTGCCACCAGCAGCATCAGTTCCTACGAGCAGTACTTC. Translation: CATSSISSYEQYF.

This clonotype has only a few counts. CDR3 sequence reads: CASSQYGVRNEQFF. The CDR3 nucleotides read TGTGCCAGCAGCCAGTACGGGGTGCGCAATGAGCAGTTCTTC. The V call is TRBV4-2, the J call TRBJ2-1; perhaps TRBD2 as D (5 bases). The CDR3 runs 14 residues. Germline V gives CDR1 LGHNA, CDR2 YNFKEQ. The V and J ends lost 3 bases and 6 bases respectively, with 12 bases between them.

The CDR3 here is CASSSTLQGANEKLFF. In DNA form, the CDR3 reads TGTGCCAGCAGCTCAACACTCCAGGGAGCTAATGAAAAACTGTTTTTT. The V call is TRBV7-6, the J call TRBJ1-4; maybe TRBD1 (5 bases). Germline lookup yields CDR1 SGHVS and CDR2 FNYEAQ. V dropped 4 bases and J dropped 3 bases, with 15 bases sitting between them. The CDR3 is made up of 16 amino acids.

In this sample, this clonotype turned up a few times. The chain couples TRBV7-9 to TRBJ2-1; weak D call: TRBD1 (6 bases). The length of the CDR3 is 15 residues. CDR1 is SEHNR and CDR2 is FQNEAQ in the germline V gene (reference sequence). V was shortened by 5 bases and J by 6 bases, with 17 bases between the two germline ends. CDR3: CASSRARGKGNEQFF. The CDR3, as DNA: TGTGCCAGCAGCCGGGCGAGGGGGAAGGGCAATGAGCAGTTCTTC.

This clonotype is termed medium-sized. The chain joins TRBV11-1 to TRBJ2-1; 7 nucleotides agree with TRBD2. This CDR3 has 13 residues. CDR1 is SGHAT, CDR2 FQDESV, per germline (reference sequence). The V segment lost 8 bases and the J segment 8 bases; nucleotides outside the gene matches: 9. CDR3 residues: CASLAAPGDEQFF. For the CDR3, the DNA is TGTGCCAGCCTAGCGGCCCCGGGTGATGAGCAGTTCTTC.

The V gene is TRBV11-3, the J gene TRBJ2-7; 7 bases are shared with TRBD1. After removal of 6 bases from V and 0 bases from J, the junction contained 8 bases not matched to a gene. This CDR3 region has 15 residues. Germline values: CDR1 SGHNT, CDR2 YENEEA. DNA for the CDR3: TGTGCCAGCAGTTTTACCGGGACAGCCTCCTACGAGCAGTACTTC. It encodes CASSFTGTASYEQYF.

This chain connects TRBV7-9 to TRBJ2-7, with a possible D match to TRBD2 (5 bases). The germline gives CDR1 SEHNR, CDR2 FQNEAQ (reference sequence). V was trimmed by 5 bases and J by 7 bases, leaving 9 bases between them. This CDR3 has 11 amino acids. CDR3 sequence (DNA): TGTGCCAGCAGCCGGACGGGAGAGCAGTACTTC. Amino acids: CASSRTGEQYF.

This clonotype showed up just a few times. The rearrangement joins TRBV10-1 to TRBJ1-2; 8 nucleotides align to TRBD1. This CDR3 comprises 18 residues. From germline, CDR1 is WNHNN and CDR2 SYGVQD (reference sequence). Trimming took 4 bases from V and 4 from J; bases not matched to a gene: 17. The CDR3 region is CASSVSLCSGTGAYGYTF. The CDR3 bases are TGCGCCAGCAGTGTGTCCCTTTGCAGCGGGACAGGAGCCTATGGCTACACCTTC.